The clone carrying this T cell receptor (beta chain) appeared a few times. The antigen is unknown. The sample belongs to a study of post-analysis software for immune sequencing data. The wider study: Secondary progressive, relapsing-remitting and progressive-relapsing multiple sclerosis were among the included disease courses. Study outcomes and limitations: A few TRBV segments were significantly more frequent in patients than in controls. TRBV5-6, TRBV5-1 and TRBV20-1 were among these segments. Versus controls, multiple sclerosis patients showed significantly lower diversity (normalized Chao1).

Unique molecular identifiers were carried by the TCR beta cDNA libraries. Researchers reported a few hundred thousand cDNA molecules coming from around 1 to 10 million T cells. One entry per CDR3 protein results from TCRdb running MiXCR on the PCR reads. Altogether 820,000 or so distinct CDR3 sequences are present, roughly 50% being singletons, with the ten largest covering roughly 4.4%. The CDR3 is 14 amino acids. V was pared by 7 bases and J by 4 bases, with 16 bases between. This sequence originates from a girl aged 10-17 years with multiple sclerosis. This chain links TRBV12-3 or TRBV12-4 with TRBJ2-5; D is ambiguous. The specimen sequenced was blood. The CDR3 is CASNPRRPPETQYF. The CDR3 DNA reads as TGTGCCAGCAATCCCCGACGGCCGCCAGAGACCCAGTACTTC.